The 23 T cell receptor beta chains presented below share a single source sample, sequenced in a study of blood T cell repertoires in COVID-19. Repertoires were generated with immunoSEQ multiplex PCR, while TCRdb's copy carries only in-frame clones and drops some. The data show 300,000 to 400,000 clones, with more than 70% seen just once and 2% to 2.5% held by the top ten. The sample taken for sequencing was peripheral blood. These receptor sequences come from an older woman with COVID-19, enrolled during active disease.

This chain connects TRBV9 to TRBJ2-1; perhaps TRBD2 as D (6 bases). CDR3 size: 15 residues. Per the germline V gene, CDR1 is SGDLS and CDR2 is YYNGEE. V was shortened by 3 bases and J by 2 bases, with 12 bases between the two germline ends. The CDR3 protein is CASSARDSAYNEQFF. For the CDR3, the DNA is TGTGCCAGCAGCGCCCGGGACTCGGCCTACAATGAGCAGTTCTTC.

The genes are TRBV3-1 (or the pseudogene TRBV3-2) and TRBJ1-3; D may be TRBD1 (5 bases). The CDR3 has 14 amino acids. Germline V lookup: CDR1 LGHDT, CDR2 YNNKEL (reference sequence). V was pared by 2 bases and J by 2 bases, with 7 bases between. CDR3 nucleotides: TGTGCCAGCAGCCAAAGGGGTACTGGAAACACCATATATTTT. This sequence encodes CASSQRGTGNTIYF.

This chain uses TRBV6-5 with TRBJ1-4; perhaps TRBD1 as D (5 bases). The CDR3 covers 15 residues. V was trimmed by 6 bases and J by 3 bases, leaving 14 bases between them. Germline CDR1 is MNHEY and CDR2 is SVGAGI. The DNA of the CDR3 is TGTGCCAGCAGACCCCTCGGAGGGGCTAATGAAAAACTGTTTTTT. Protein sequence: CASRPLGGANEKLFF.

The rearrangement uses TRBV18 and TRBJ2-3; 9 bases line up with TRBD1. The V gene end was trimmed by 6 bases and the J gene end by 3 bases; junction bases not matched to a gene: 7. CDR3 size: 15 residues. Germline CDR1 is KGHSH and CDR2 is LQKENI. CDR3 protein: CASSPGTGITDTQYF. The CDR3 region has the DNA TGTGCCAGCTCCCCAGGGACAGGGATAACAGATACGCAGTATTTT.

The chain combines TRBV7-8 with TRBJ1-5, with 7 bases that match TRBD1. J gave up 5 bases and V 1 base, and 2 bases lay outside the gene matches. This CDR3 has 14 residues. The V gene's germline CDR1 is SGHVS and CDR2 FQNEAQ. CDR3 coding DNA: TGTGCCAGCAGCTTAGGACAGGGACATCAGCCCCAGCATTTT. Translated, it gives CASSLGQGHQPQHF.

The V gene is TRBV27, the J gene TRBJ2-4, with D possibly TRBD2 on 5 matching bases. The CDR3 has 15 residues. Germline V gives CDR1 MNHEY, CDR2 SMNVEV (reference sequence). Trimming left V 3 bases short and J 1 base short, with 10 bases between. CDR3 in DNA: TGTGCCAGCAGTTTGGCTAGCTTCGCCAAAAACATTCAGTACTTC. Its protein is CASSLASFAKNIQYF.

This clone appeared a single time. The chain recombines TRBV5-4 with TRBJ2-3; D gene uncertain. The length of the CDR3 is 12 residues. Trimming cost V 3 bases and J 8 bases, with 10 bases left between them. Germline loops: CDR1 SGHNT, CDR2 YYREEE (reference sequence). CDR3 bases: TGTGCCAGCAGCTCCCCTTCGGGTACGCAGTATTTT. This codes for CASSSPSGTQYF.

The chain recombines TRBV5-1 with TRBJ1-2; tentatively, D is TRBD1 (5 bases). The CDR3 has 14 amino acids. CDR1 and CDR2 from the germline V gene are SGHRS and YFSETQ. V lost 1 base and J 2 bases, leaving 9 bases between the germline ends. The CDR3 sequence: CASSLSSGNYGYTF. In DNA, the CDR3 is TGCGCCAGCAGCTTGAGTTCAGGGAACTATGGCTACACCTTC.

The gene calls are TRBV18 and TRBJ1-4, with TRBD1 matching over 8 bases. The CDR3 sequence is 15 residues long. Germline-derived CDR1 and CDR2 are KGHSH and LQKENI. Trimming cost V 6 bases and J 4 bases; bases outside gene matches: 7. The CDR3 DNA sequence: TGTGCCAGCTCCCGAGGGACAGGAGTTAATGAAAAACTGTTTTTT. It codes for CASSRGTGVNEKLFF. The full variable domain, its missing parts supplied by reference TRBV18 and TRBJ1-4, is NAGVMQNPRHLVRRRGQEARLRCSPMKGHSHVYWYRQLPEEGLKFMVYLQKENIIDESGMPKERFSAEFPKEGPSILRIQQVVRGDSAAYFCASSRGTGVNEKLFFGSGTQLSVL.

The chain links TRBV10-3 to TRBJ1-1; weak D call: TRBD1 (5 bases). This CDR3 contains 12 residues. V lost 9 bases to trimming and J lost 0 bases, with 8 bases between them. Germline assignment: CDR1 ENHRY and CDR2 SYGVKD. In DNA form, the CDR3 reads TGTGCCATGGGGCGGATGAACACTGAAGCTTTCTTT. Its protein product is CAMGRMNTEAFF.

V usage is TRBV6-5 and J usage is TRBJ1-3; 8 bases are shared with TRBD1. Germline V gene sequence: CDR1 MNHEY, CDR2 SVGAGI. The V gene end was trimmed by 2 bases and the J gene end by 3 bases; junction bases not matched to a gene: 6. The CDR3 has 16 residues. The DNA for the CDR3 is TGTGCCAGCAGTTACGGCGGACAGGGTGGTGGAAACACCATATATTTT. Its translation is CASSYGGQGGGNTIYF.

The table lists this clone with a count of one. This rearrangement joins TRBV19 to TRBJ1-5, with a weak D call TRBD1 (6 bases). V shed 0 bases and J shed 2 bases, with 8 bases lying between them. The CDR3 has 15 amino acids. Per the germline V gene, CDR1 is LNHDA and CDR2 is SQIVND (reference sequence). CDR3 loop: CASSIDGGGNQPQHF. CDR3 DNA sequence: TGTGCCAGTAGTATAGATGGGGGCGGCAATCAGCCCCAGCATTTT.

The rearrangement uses TRBV5-6 and TRBJ1-5, with D possibly being TRBD1 (5 bases). The V gene lost 4 bases and the J gene lost 4 bases, with 15 bases spanning the gap. The CDR3 runs to 15 residues. The germline gives CDR1 SGHDT, CDR2 YYEEEE. CDR3 amino acids: CASSQRGIVNQPQHF. CDR3 coding DNA: TGTGCCAGCAGCCAAAGGGGAATAGTTAATCAGCCCCAGCATTTT.

The rearrangement uses TRBV7-7 and TRBJ2-5; 13 nucleotides match TRBD2. The CDR3 contains 15 residues. Germline V gene data show CDR1 as SSHAT and CDR2 as FNYEAQ (reference sequence). V lost 4 bases and J lost 5; bases outside the gene matches: 4. CDR3 in amino acids: CASSSGTSGVETQYF. The CDR3 bases are TGTGCCAGCAGCTCCGGGACTAGCGGGGTCGAGACCCAGTACTTC.

This clone came up once. The chain recombines TRBV18 with TRBJ2-7, with D possibly TRBD1 on 6 matching bases. The CDR3 is 15 residues long. Germline V gene sequence: CDR1 KGHSH, CDR2 LQKENI. With 4 bases removed from V and 1 base from J, the gap between germline ends came to 14 bases. Written as DNA, the CDR3 is TGTGCCAGCTCACTGGTAAAGCAGGGGTCCTACGAGCAGTACTTC. It yields the protein CASSLVKQGSYEQYF.

V usage is TRBV7-2 and J usage is TRBJ2-2; D not certain. CDR1 SGHTA and CDR2 FQGNSA come from the germline V gene. This CDR3 has 14 residues. V was trimmed by 5 bases and J by 3 bases, leaving 10 bases between them. The CDR3 DNA follows: TGTGCCAGCAGCCGTCGACGGGACACCGGGGAGCTGTTTTTT. It yields the protein CASSRRRDTGELFF.

This chain joins TRBV12-5 and TRBJ1-5; 9 bases align to TRBD1. Germline assignment: CDR1 LGHNT and CDR2 FRNRAP. The CDR3 runs to 16 residues. V trimming: 3 bases; J trimming: 6 bases; junction bases outside the gene matches: 9. The DNA of the CDR3 is TGTGCTAGTGGTTTAGAATATGGACAGGGGAGTCAGCCCCAGCATTTT. Amino acid sequence: CASGLEYGQGSQPQHF.

This chain joins TRBV5-4 and TRBJ2-1; the D gene is possibly TRBD1 (6 bases). The CDR3 has 14 amino acids. Germline V gives CDR1 SGHNT, CDR2 YYREEE (reference sequence). With 7 bases removed from V and 0 bases from J, the gap between germline ends came to 11 bases. CDR3 residues: CASSDRSSYNEQFF. The CDR3 region has the DNA TGTGCCAGCTCCGACAGGAGCTCCTACAATGAGCAGTTCTTC.

The chain is built from TRBV19 and TRBJ2-5; 9 positions agree with TRBD1. The CDR3 has 16 amino acids. V trimming: 7 bases; J trimming: 5 bases; junction bases outside the gene matches: 14. Germline CDR1 reads LNHDA; CDR2 reads SQIVND (reference sequence). The CDR3 region is CASTPGGYRGRETQYF. Here the CDR3 DNA reads TGTGCCAGTACCCCCGGGGGTTACAGGGGGCGGGAGACCCAGTACTTC.

This clone has a handful of counts. V gene TRBV6-5 combines with J gene TRBJ1-2; 8 bases are shared with TRBD1. The J segment lost 4 bases and the V segment lost 5 bases, leaving 6 bases of the junction unmatched. The CDR3 covers 14 residues. CDR1 is MNHEY, CDR2 SVGAGI, per germline. The CDR3 sequence is CASSRTGSPYGYTF. The CDR3 coding sequence is TGTGCCAGCAGTCGGACAGGGTCCCCCTATGGCTACACCTTC.

This clone has just one count. The chain links TRBV7-8 to TRBJ1-2, with 7 bases aligning to TRBD1. CDR1 and CDR2 from the germline V gene are SGHVS and FQNEAQ. The CDR3 has 14 amino acids. The trim removed 5 bases at V and 5 bases at J, leaving 8 bases unmatched. Here the CDR3 DNA reads TGTGCCAGCAGCCCGACAGGGAGACCATATGGCTACACCTTC. Its protein product is CASSPTGRPYGYTF.

This chain joins TRBV10-2 and TRBJ1-1, with 8 bases identical to TRBD1. This CDR3 region has 12 residues. Germline V CDR1 and CDR2: WSHSY, SAAADI. Losses at the gene ends were 6 bases for V and 7 bases for J; bases not matched to a gene: 4. The CDR3 region is CASRDRVDEAFF. The CDR3 DNA follows: TGCGCCAGCAGGGACAGGGTCGATGAAGCTTTCTTT.

Only one count was recorded for this clone. The rearrangement joins TRBV2 to TRBJ1-1; D uncertain. Germline lookup yields CDR1 SNHLY and CDR2 FYNNEI. The V end was cut by 10 bases, the J end by 5 bases, with 14 bases between. The CDR3 consists of 12 residues. CDR3 coding DNA: TGTGCCACTACGAGGGCTCGAACTGAAGCTTTCTTT. Translating gives CATTRARTEAFF.